Shown below are 17 T cell receptor beta chains from a single sample sequenced in a study of shared clonotypes between healthy human individuals. The protocol was immunoSEQ multiplex PCR, while the TCRdb copy is restricted to in-frame clones and leaves out a portion. Of some 1 million clones detected, about 77% appear once; the ten largest clones hold 1.5%. Material: memory CD4+ T cells sorted from blood. Subset reported: CD45RA-negative fraction. These receptors all stem from a man between 18 and 29 years old in good health.

This clone appeared a few times. This may come from a read error, since a much larger clone is one base off. CDR3 nucleotide sequence: TGTGCCAGCAGTTCCGACACCGGGGAGCTGTTTTTT. This translates into CASSSDTGELFF. This chain uses TRBV5-4 with TRBJ2-2, with D unresolved. Per the germline V gene, CDR1 is SGHNT and CDR2 is YYREEE (reference sequence). The V and J ends lost 5 bases and 3 bases respectively, with 5 bases between them. The length of the CDR3 is 12 residues. The complete variable domain, with remaining parts taken from reference TRBV5-4 and TRBJ2-2, reads ETGVTQSPTHLIKTRGQQVTLRCSSQSGHNTVSWYQQALGQGPQFIFQYYREEENGRGNFPPRFSGLQFPNYSSELNVNALELDDSALYLCASSSDTGELFFGEGSRLTVL.

The chain employs TRBV19 and TRBJ1-1, with D uncertain. Looked up from germline, CDR1 is LNHDA and CDR2 is SQIVND (reference sequence). This CDR3 is 15 amino acids long. Trimming removed 6 bases from V and 1 base from J, with 15 bases in between. Here the CDR3 reads CASSAPGAGNTEAFF. As DNA, the CDR3 is TGTGCCAGTAGCGCCCCGGGCGCAGGGAACACTGAAGCTTTCTTT. The full variable domain, its missing parts supplied by reference TRBV19 and TRBJ1-1, is DGGITQSPKYLFRKEGQNVTLSCEQNLNHDAMYWYRQDPGQGLRLIYYSQIVNDFQKGDIAEGYSVSREKKESFPLTVTSAQKNPTAFYLCASSAPGAGNTEAFFGQGTRLTVV.

With respect to this clone: Other DNA sequences in this specimen translate into the identical CDR3. The chain joins TRBV6-5 to TRBJ2-7; 9 nucleotides line up with TRBD1. CDR3 length: 13 amino acids. Losses at the gene ends were 6 bases for V and 2 bases for J; bases not matched to a gene: 2. The V gene's germline CDR1 is MNHEY and CDR2 SVGAGI. CDR3 sequence reads: CASSRDRAYEQYF. CDR3 nucleotides: TGTGCCAGCAGCCGGGACAGGGCCTACGAGCAGTACTTC.

This chain connects TRBV5-4 to TRBJ2-1; D is ambiguous. Germline assignment: CDR1 SGHNT and CDR2 YYREEE (reference sequence). The V end lost 4 bases, the J end lost 0 bases, and 5 bases lay between the germline ends. This CDR3 has 13 amino acids. The CDR3 region is CASSPSSYNEQFF. The CDR3 nucleotides read TGTGCCAGCAGCCCAAGCTCCTACAATGAGCAGTTCTTC.

V gene TRBV19 combines with J gene TRBJ1-2, with 7 bases matching TRBD1. V gave up 6 bases and J gave up 4 bases; unmatched junction bases: 8. The length of the CDR3 is 14 residues. The V gene's germline CDR1 is LNHDA and CDR2 SQIVND (reference sequence). CDR3 DNA: TGTGCCAGTAGCCTCACGGGACAGCCCTATGGCTACACCTTC. Translating it yields CASSLTGQPYGYTF. Full variable domain (outside the CDR3, taken from reference TRBV19 and TRBJ1-2): DGGITQSPKYLFRKEGQNVTLSCEQNLNHDAMYWYRQDPGQGLRLIYYSQIVNDFQKGDIAEGYSVSREKKESFPLTVTSAQKNPTAFYLCASSLTGQPYGYTFGSGTRLTVV.

The J gene is TRBJ1-2, the V gene TRBV5-5; the D gene is possibly TRBD1 (6 bases). Germline V gene data show CDR1 as SGHKS and CDR2 as YYEKEE (reference sequence). The CDR3 length is 15 residues. V was clipped by 4 bases and J by 4 bases, with 17 bases between them. The CDR3 DNA is TGTGCCAGCAGCCCCTCTGAGGGGGAATTCTATGGCTACACCTTC. It codes for CASSPSEGEFYGYTF.

The V gene is TRBV5-6, the J gene TRBJ1-4; 7 bases are a match to TRBD1. After removal of 4 bases from V and 4 bases from J, the junction contained 10 bases not matched to a gene. The CDR3 has 16 amino acids. Germline CDR1 reads SGHDT; CDR2 reads YYEEEE. The CDR3 sequence: CASSLMGQSLNEKLFF. CDR3 coding DNA: TGTGCCAGCAGCCTAATGGGACAGAGTCTTAATGAAAAACTGTTTTTT.

Note on this clone: One junction end does not reproduce the germline sequence, and a read error may be involved. The rearrangement joins TRBV20-1 to TRBJ1-2; D uncertain. The V gene's germline CDR1 is DFQATT and CDR2 SNEGSKA (reference sequence). This CDR3 spans 11 amino acids. DNA of the CDR3: TGCAGTGTCGGGGTGTCCTATGGCCACACCTTC. Its protein product is CSVGVSYGHTF.

The chain is built from TRBV4-2 and TRBJ2-3, with 7 nucleotides matching TRBD1. V dropped 1 base and J dropped 0; count of bases not matched to a gene: 4. CDR1 is LGHNA, CDR2 YNFKEQ, per germline. The CDR3 contains 16 residues. CDR3: CASSQAGTVSTDTQYF. DNA for the CDR3: TGTGCCAGCAGCCAAGCAGGGACAGTCAGCACAGATACGCAGTATTTT.

The rearrangement links TRBV5-1 to TRBJ2-3; D may be TRBD2 (5 bases). CDR1 SGHRS and CDR2 YFSETQ come from the germline V gene. The CDR3 runs 16 residues. With 4 bases removed from V and 5 bases from J, the gap between germline ends came to 20 bases. CDR3 DNA: TGCGCCAGCAGCCCCACGCCACAAATCGGAGGAGATACGCAGTATTTT. The encoded protein is CASSPTPQIGGDTQYF.

The CDR3 is CASSPGTGGRPDTQYF. Written as DNA, the CDR3 is TGTGCCAGCAGCCCCGGGACAGGGGGCCGGCCAGATACGCAGTATTTT. The V call is TRBV9, the J call TRBJ2-3; 12 nucleotides match TRBD1. This CDR3 contains 16 residues. The germline V gene has CDR1 SGDLS and CDR2 YYNGEE. The J segment lost 4 bases and the V segment lost 4 bases, leaving 7 bases of the junction unmatched.

This clone was observed a single time. One base away lies a much larger clone, so this may be a sequencing read error. The chain employs TRBV11-2 and TRBJ2-2; D is unclear. Trimming pared 3 bases from V and 6 bases from J, leaving 2 bases between. The CDR3 extends over 11 amino acids. CDR1 SGHAT and CDR2 FQNNGV come from the germline V gene. The CDR3: CASSFPGELFF. CDR3 coding DNA: TGTGCCAGCAGCTTTCCCGGGGAGCTGTTTTTT.

The CDR3 DNA reads as TGTGCCAGTTCACCTGGGATCGGGGAGCAGTACTTC. As protein: CASSPGIGEQYF. The chain recombines TRBV28 with TRBJ2-7, with no clear D. The germline V and J ends were trimmed by 9 bases and 7 bases, with 16 bases remaining between them. Per the germline V gene, CDR1 is MDHEN and CDR2 is SYDVKM. CDR3 length: 12 residues.

The chain employs TRBV5-1 and TRBJ1-2; D not certain. CDR3 length: 14 amino acids. The V and J ends lost 4 bases and 6 bases respectively, with 16 bases between them. CDR1 and CDR2 (germline): SGHRS, YFSETQ. The CDR3 loop is CASSRGEGRDGYTF. The DNA for the CDR3 is TGCGCCAGCAGCCGTGGTGAGGGTAGGGATGGCTACACCTTC.

The rearrangement joins TRBV5-6 to TRBJ2-5, with D unresolved. From germline, CDR1 is SGHDT and CDR2 YYEEEE. The CDR3 totals 13 residues. Deletions cut 2 bases from V and 5 bases from J, with 10 bases between. The CDR3 is CASSLFSTETQYF. The CDR3 nucleotides read TGTGCCAGCAGCTTATTTAGTACGGAGACCCAGTACTTC.

The chain is built from TRBV6-5 and TRBJ2-7, with TRBD2 identical over 14 bases. The V gene's germline CDR1 is MNHEY and CDR2 SVGAGI. The CDR3 contains 14 residues. V shed 6 bases, J shed 3 bases, and the junction held 1 base outside the gene matches. DNA of the CDR3: TGTGCCAGCAGGGGACTAGCGGGAGTCTACGAGCAGTACTTC. Protein: CASRGLAGVYEQYF.

This chain links TRBV2 with TRBJ2-7; no reliable D call. CDR1 and CDR2 (germline): SNHLY, FYNNEI. The germline V and J ends were trimmed by 2 bases and 6 bases, with 5 bases remaining between them. The CDR3 is made up of 11 amino acids. The CDR3 DNA reads TGTGCCAGCAGTGAAACTGTCGAGCAGTACTTC. This sequence encodes CASSETVEQYF.